This T cell receptor (beta chain) was recorded in a study of blood T cell repertoires in COVID-19. Whole-study context: From the United States, Italy and Spain came samples of acute and convalescent COVID-19. Nucleic acid was either cDNA or gDNA, and it came from T cells, B-cell-depleted T cells, or PBMCs.

Germline values: CDR1 MNHEY, CDR2 SMNVEV (reference sequence). V dropped 7 bases and J dropped 0 bases, with 18 bases sitting between them. The CDR3 extends over 16 amino acids. The repertoire was sequenced with immunoSEQ multiplex PCR; TCRdb's copy has only in-frame clones and lacks some. Found here are under 150,000 clones, 84% of them singletons; the top ten hold 3.5% to 4.5%. Sequences were obtained from peripheral blood. The chain is built from TRBV27 and TRBJ1-1, with D tentatively TRBD1 (6 bases). This clonotype originated in a woman aged 55-70 years with acute or convalescent COVID-19. CDR3 sequence (DNA): TGTGCCAGCACCCAATCGCTGACAGGTTTGAACACTGAAGCTTTCTTT. Translated: CASTQSLTGLNTEAFF.